The subject of this entry is one TCR beta chain. There are 11 residues in the CDR3. The V and J ends lost 1 base and 10 bases respectively, with 6 bases between them. CDR1 is SGHNT, CDR2 YYREEE, per germline (reference sequence). This record belongs to a study of blood T cell repertoires in COVID-19. The overall study: Sites across the United States, Italy and Spain contributed samples from acute and convalescent COVID-19. PBMCs, B-cell-depleted T cells, or T cells provided the cDNA or gDNA that made up the material.

Data came from immunoSEQ multiplex PCR; TCRdb stores just in-frame clones and leaves some out. Of 91,000 or so clones listed, about 89% are singletons. The chain combines TRBV5-4 with TRBJ2-1; D not resolved. The specimen sequenced was peripheral blood. The TCR originated in a woman between 45 and 65 years old in a cohort sampled during active COVID-19. The CDR3 is CASSLLGEQFF. CDR3 DNA: TGTGCCAGCAGCTTGCTCGGGGAGCAGTTCTTC.